This entry lists 24 T cell receptor beta chains sequenced from one sample in a study of cytomegalovirus exposure and HLA in healthy donors. The PCR used 60 Vbeta and 13 Jbeta primers. Only in-frame clones appear in the TCRdb table, and some are missing; sequencing was by immunoSEQ multiplex PCR. The sample holds over 150,000 clones, 70% to 80% seen once. Sequencing input: PBMCs. All receptors derive from a man in his forties or fifties in good health and CMV-seronegative.

This chain joins TRBV6-1 and TRBJ1-5; maybe TRBD1 (6 bases). The germline V gene encodes CDR1 MNHNS and CDR2 SASEGT. This CDR3 region has 16 residues. With 4 bases removed from V and 0 bases from J, the gap between germline ends came to 13 bases. The CDR3 is CASSVRQGNSNQPQHF. CDR3 in DNA: TGTGCCAGCAGTGTAAGGCAGGGGAATAGCAATCAGCCCCAGCATTTT.

The chain joins TRBV13 to TRBJ2-3; 16 bases fit TRBD2. The CDR3 contains 18 residues. The germline V gene encodes CDR1 PRHDT and CDR2 FYEKMQ (reference sequence). V lost 5 bases and J lost 3; bases outside the gene matches: 8. CDR3 DNA sequence: TGTGCCAGCAGCCAATGGGGACTAGCGGGGGGGCGTACAGATACGCAGTATTTT. It codes for CASSQWGLAGGRTDTQYF.

The chain has TRBV11-2 and TRBJ2-5, with a tentative D call TRBD2 (6 bases). The germline V gene has CDR1 SGHAT and CDR2 FQNNGV. This CDR3 region has 14 residues. V shed 1 base and J shed 5 bases, with 11 bases lying between them. CDR3 DNA: TGTGCCAGCAGCTTAGGTCTAGCGAGGGAGACCCAGTACTTC. Protein sequence: CASSLGLARETQYF.

This clone showed up just once. The chain joins TRBV15 to TRBJ2-5; 9 bases fit TRBD2. J was trimmed by 4 bases and V by 5 bases; bases with no gene match: 17. The germline CDR1 and CDR2 sequences are LNHNV and YYDKDF (reference sequence). The CDR3 length is 18 residues. The CDR3 here is CATSPERSGGRGRETQYF. The CDR3, as DNA: TGTGCCACCAGCCCCGAGAGGAGCGGGGGGCGCGGACGAGAGACCCAGTACTTC.

This chain connects TRBV27 to TRBJ2-1; 9 bases are a match to TRBD2. Trimming took 2 bases from V and 7 from J; bases not matched to a gene: 6. The CDR3 is 15 residues long. Germline V gene lookup returns CDR1 MNHEY and CDR2 SMNVEV (reference sequence). CDR3 nucleotide sequence: TGTGCCAGCAGTTTAAAACTAGCGGGCTTTAATGAGCAGTTCTTC. Protein product: CASSLKLAGFNEQFF.

The gene calls are TRBV4-2 and TRBJ2-7; TRBD2 is a possible D gene (6 bases). V was pared by 2 bases and J by 4 bases, with 15 bases between. The CDR3 runs 15 residues. Per germline, CDR1 LGHNA and CDR2 YNFKEQ. Here the CDR3 reads CASSQWGDPRYEQYF. CDR3 bases: TGTGCCAGCAGCCAATGGGGGGACCCTCGGTACGAGCAGTACTTC.

V usage is TRBV6-1 and J usage is TRBJ2-1, with 10 positions matching TRBD2. The V gene's germline CDR1 is MNHNS and CDR2 SASEGT. The CDR3 sequence is 15 residues long. Trimming cost V 7 bases and J 7 bases; bases outside gene matches: 10. The CDR3 DNA is TGTGCCAGCACCTTTACTAGCGGGGCCCCAAATGAGCAGTTCTTC. It translates to CASTFTSGAPNEQFF.

The V and J genes are TRBV10-3 and TRBJ1-3; D is uncertain. Trimming took off 10 bases at V and 0 bases at J, with 10 bases between the two ends. The CDR3 sequence is 13 residues long. Germline CDR1 reads ENHRY; CDR2 reads SYGVKD. The CDR3 protein is CATTSGSGNTIYF. As DNA, the CDR3 is TGTGCCACCACTAGCGGCTCTGGAAACACCATATATTTT.

The CDR3: CASSYSRVNQPQHF. DNA for the CDR3: TGTGCCAGCAGTTACTCACGAGTGAATCAGCCCCAGCATTTT. This sequence joins TRBV6-5 and TRBJ1-5, with no clear D. This CDR3 contains 14 residues. CDR1 is MNHEY and CDR2 is SVGAGI in the germline V gene. V shed 0 bases and J shed 4 bases, with 7 bases lying between them.

The genes are TRBV30 and TRBJ1-1; 8 nucleotides match TRBD1. CDR1 and CDR2 (germline): GTSNPN, SVGIG (reference sequence). V lost 3 bases to trimming and J lost 6 bases; unmatched junction nucleotides: 12. The CDR3 has 15 residues. In DNA form, the CDR3 reads TGTGCCTGGAGCTTGTGGACAGGGAATCGCGCTGAAGCTTTCTTT. Translating gives CAWSLWTGNRAEAFF.

Here the CDR3 reads CASSEASGGFVNEQFF. The CDR3 coding sequence is TGTGCCAGCAGCGAGGCTAGCGGGGGATTTGTCAATGAGCAGTTCTTC. V and J are TRBV9 and TRBJ2-1, with TRBD2 matching 10 bases. Germline CDR1 is SGDLS and CDR2 is YYNGEE. CDR3 length: 16 residues. J was trimmed by 6 bases and V by 3 bases; bases with no gene match: 9.

The chain has TRBV7-9 and TRBJ1-1; 8 nucleotides agree with TRBD1. After removal of 5 bases from V and 4 bases from J, the junction contained 9 bases not matched to a gene. The germline V gene encodes CDR1 SEHNR and CDR2 FQNEAQ (reference sequence). The CDR3 consists of 15 residues. CDR3 sequence reads: CASSHGQGVGTEAFF. The CDR3 DNA reads as TGTGCCAGCAGCCACGGACAGGGCGTGGGCACTGAAGCTTTCTTT.

V gene TRBV28 combines with J gene TRBJ1-4, with a tentative D call TRBD1 (5 bases). The germline V and J ends were trimmed by 7 bases and 6 bases, with 18 bases remaining between them. From germline, CDR1 is MDHEN and CDR2 SYDVKM. This CDR3 region has 15 residues. In DNA form, the CDR3 reads TGTGCCAGCAAGGACCCGGGGGTTACTTATGAAAAACTGTTTTTT. Translation: CASKDPGVTYEKLFF.

The J gene is TRBJ2-7, the V gene TRBV13, with TRBD1 as a possible D gene (5 bases). CDR3 length: 16 residues. Deletions cut 2 bases from V and 0 bases from J, with 14 bases between. Germline assignment: CDR1 PRHDT and CDR2 FYEKMQ (reference sequence). CDR3 loop: CASSLSQGLNSYEQYF. DNA for the CDR3: TGTGCCAGCAGCTTATCCCAGGGTCTCAACTCCTACGAGCAGTACTTC.

The gene calls are TRBV14 and TRBJ1-4; no definite D call. V lost 0 bases and J lost 11, with 16 bases in between. Germline V gene data show CDR1 as SGHDN and CDR2 as FVKESK. CDR3 size: 15 residues. CDR3 coding DNA: TGTGCCAGCAGCCAAGATGGAGCTCCCTCCGGGAAACTGTTTTTT. Encoded protein: CASSQDGAPSGKLFF.

The genes are TRBV6-5 and TRBJ1-1, with 8 bases lining up with TRBD1. Germline loops: CDR1 MNHEY, CDR2 SVGAGI. This CDR3 is built from 16 residues. With 2 bases clipped from V and 4 bases from J, the junction kept 9 bases outside the gene matches. CDR3 coding DNA: TGTGCCAGCAGTTACCGAACCCCGGACAGGGCCACTGAAGCTTTCTTT. It codes for CASSYRTPDRATEAFF.

This clone was recorded only once. The rearrangement links TRBV18 to TRBJ2-7; 9 nucleotides align to TRBD1. Germline V gene lookup returns CDR1 KGHSH and CDR2 LQKENI. The V segment lost 6 bases and the J segment 4 bases; nucleotides outside the gene matches: 4. The CDR3 consists of 13 residues. The CDR3 nucleotides read TGTGCCAGCTCGGCCGGGACAGGGTACGAGCAGTACTTC. This encodes CASSAGTGYEQYF. The full variable domain, its missing parts supplied by reference TRBV18 and TRBJ2-7, is NAGVMQNPRHLVRRRGQEARLRCSPMKGHSHVYWYRQLPEEGLKFMVYLQKENIIDESGMPKERFSAEFPKEGPSILRIQQVVRGDSAAYFCASSAGTGYEQYFGPGTRLTVT.

This clone was seen a handful of times. Other DNA sequences in this sample translate to the same CDR3. This rearrangement joins TRBV7-8 to TRBJ2-3; 8 bases are shared with TRBD1. The CDR3 has 16 amino acids. V lost 3 bases and J lost 1; bases outside the gene matches: 6. Germline values: CDR1 SGHVS, CDR2 FQNEAQ. The CDR3 region is CASSLLPGQGTDTQYF. The CDR3 DNA follows: TGTGCCAGCAGCTTGCTCCCGGGACAGGGCACAGATACGCAGTATTTT.

The chain uses TRBV7-9 and TRBJ1-4; D unclear. V was pared by 1 base and J by 10 bases, with 7 bases between. The germline CDR1 and CDR2 sequences are SEHNR and FQNEAQ (reference sequence). The CDR3 contains 12 residues. The CDR3 loop is CASSLEAPKLFF. In nucleotides, the CDR3 is TGTGCCAGCAGCTTAGAAGCCCCAAAACTGTTTTTT.

The CDR3 DNA follows: TGCGCCAGCAGCCAAGAGAACCGGGGGGTGGATACGCAGTATTTT. Translated, it gives CASSQENRGVDTQYF. J is TRBJ2-3 and V is TRBV4-1, with 7 bases that match TRBD2. The CDR3 is 15 amino acids. Germline values: CDR1 MGHRA, CDR2 YSYEKL. V shed 0 bases, J shed 6 bases, and the junction held 6 bases outside the gene matches.

The chain joins TRBV27 to TRBJ1-1; 11 bases agree with TRBD1. V dropped 6 bases and J dropped 4; count of bases not matched to a gene: 10. The CDR3 sequence is 16 residues long. The germline gives CDR1 MNHEY, CDR2 SMNVEV (reference sequence). This CDR3 is CASSADRGQLSTEAFF. In DNA, the CDR3 is TGTGCCAGCAGCGCGGACAGGGGGCAGCTAAGCACTGAAGCTTTCTTT.

The chain has TRBV7-2 and TRBJ2-7, with TRBD1 matching over 9 bases. Germline V gene lookup returns CDR1 SGHTA and CDR2 FQGNSA. The CDR3 spans 15 residues. After removal of 3 bases from V and 5 bases from J, the junction contained 8 bases not matched to a gene. The CDR3 region is CASSFRTGEFHEQYF. The CDR3 DNA reads as TGTGCCAGCAGCTTCAGGACAGGGGAGTTCCACGAGCAGTACTTC.

V usage is TRBV27 and J usage is TRBJ1-1; TRBD1 matches at 8 bases. J gave up 4 bases and V 1 base, and 2 bases lay outside the gene matches. The germline V gene encodes CDR1 MNHEY and CDR2 SMNVEV (reference sequence). This CDR3 is 14 amino acids long. CDR3 in amino acids: CASSLWQGATEAFF. The CDR3, as DNA: TGTGCCAGCAGTTTATGGCAGGGGGCCACTGAAGCTTTCTTT.

This clone was found a few times. The chain is built from TRBV30 and TRBJ2-3, with a weak D call TRBD2 (5 bases). This CDR3 region has 13 residues. V was pared by 0 bases and J by 2 bases, with 6 bases between. Germline CDR1 reads GTSNPN; CDR2 reads SVGIG (reference sequence). CDR3 nucleotide sequence: TGTGCCTGGAGTGTACGGGACACAGATACGCAGTATTTT. Its translation: CAWSVRDTDTQYF.